The 13 T cell receptor beta chains presented below share a single source sample, sequenced in a study of circulating and synovial CD4+ cells in juvenile arthritis. Profiled with immunoSEQ multiplex PCR; TCRdb holds only in-frame clones, not every one. Among 25,000 to 35,000 clones listed, 85% to 95% were seen once. Sequencing used CD4+ T cells from blood. All receptors come from a human donor with juvenile idiopathic arthritis.

The chain combines TRBV9 with TRBJ2-7; 12 positions agree with TRBD2. The germline gives CDR1 SGDLS, CDR2 YYNGEE. Trimming took 3 bases from V and 7 from J; bases not matched to a gene: 8. The CDR3 loop spans 15 amino acids. The CDR3 nucleotides are TGTGCCAGCAGCGCTCGACTAGCGGGAGTAGGGGAGCAGTACTTC. It codes for CASSARLAGVGEQYF.

The gene calls are TRBV7-9 and TRBJ2-1; TRBD2 aligns across 9 bases. The CDR3 loop spans 14 amino acids. The germline gives CDR1 SEHNR, CDR2 FQNEAQ (reference sequence). V lost 1 base and J lost 8; bases outside the gene matches: 3. The CDR3 region is CASSLGLAVDEQFF. The CDR3 region has the DNA TGTGCCAGCAGCTTAGGACTAGCGGTAGATGAGCAGTTCTTC.

The CDR3 loop reads CASSIALGRGYNEQFF. In nucleotides, the CDR3 is TGTGCCAGTAGTATCGCGTTGGGGAGAGGCTACAATGAGCAGTTCTTC. The chain links TRBV19 to TRBJ2-1, with D possibly TRBD2 on 5 matching bases. The CDR3 contains 16 residues. Per the germline V gene, CDR1 is LNHDA and CDR2 is SQIVND (reference sequence). Trimming left V 3 bases short and J 3 bases short, with 15 bases between.

V is TRBV11-2 and J is TRBJ2-1; TRBD1 matches 10 bases. Germline V gene sequence: CDR1 SGHAT, CDR2 FQNNGV. This CDR3 comprises 15 residues. The V and J ends lost 4 bases and 9 bases, in that order; junction bases with no gene match: 9. CDR3 nucleotides: TGTGCCAGCAGCTCGCCGGGACAGGGGACTCGTGAGCAGTTCTTC. Its protein is CASSSPGQGTREQFF.

This clone was recorded once. This chain joins TRBV12-2 and TRBJ2-7; TRBD2 is the table's D call and was not checked against the DNA. TRBV12-2 is a pseudogene locus. This CDR3 has 20 residues. DNA for the CDR3: TGTGCAAGTCGCTCCCAACCTCCTACTTGGGAAGCGGGAGGGCCAGGCGAGCAGTACTTC. As protein: CASRSQPPTWEAGGPGEQYF.

The rearrangement uses TRBV6-5 and TRBJ2-7; a weak D match, TRBD1 (6 bases). V shed 6 bases and J shed 2 bases, with 8 bases lying between them. CDR1 is MNHEY, CDR2 SVGAGI, per germline. This CDR3 contains 12 residues. CDR3 amino acids: CASRDSTYEQYF. The DNA for the CDR3 is TGTGCCAGCAGGGACAGTACCTACGAGCAGTACTTC.

The chain employs TRBV5-4 and TRBJ2-2; possible D gene TRBD2, 6 bases. CDR1 SGHNT and CDR2 YYREEE come from the germline V gene (reference sequence). The CDR3 is 14 amino acids. Between the trimmed V and J ends, which lost 2 bases and 1 base, there was a span of 6 bases. In nucleotides, the CDR3 is TGTGCCAGCAGCTTTAGCGGGAACACCGGGGAGCTGTTTTTT. Its translation is CASSFSGNTGELFF.

The rearrangement links TRBV29-1 to TRBJ2-7, with 11 bases matching TRBD2. There are 14 residues in the CDR3. The ends lost 4 bases at V and 6 bases at J; junction bases unmatched: 8. CDR1 and CDR2 (germline): SQVTM, ANQGSEA. The chain's CDR3 is CSVVAGGLPTEQYF. CDR3 coding DNA: TGCAGCGTTGTAGCGGGAGGGCTCCCCACCGAGCAGTACTTC.

The chain recombines TRBV5-4 with TRBJ2-1; 7 positions match TRBD2. CDR3 length: 15 amino acids. CDR1 is SGHNT and CDR2 is YYREEE in the germline V gene (reference sequence). J lost 8 bases, V lost 0 bases, and 8 bases had no gene match. The DNA of the CDR3 is TGTGCCAGCAGCTTGGGGGGGGGAGGGCTTTATGAGCAGTTCTTC. As protein: CASSLGGGGLYEQFF.

The genes are TRBV28 and TRBJ2-3; TRBD1 is a possible D gene (6 bases). CDR1 MDHEN and CDR2 SYDVKM come from the germline V gene. This CDR3 comprises 17 residues. V was cut by 5 bases and J by 0 bases, with 18 bases left in between. CDR3 sequence (DNA): TGTGCCAGCAGTCCGTACCCCGGGACATCTAGCACAGATACGCAGTATTTT. Translation gives CASSPYPGTSSTDTQYF.

The chain combines TRBV10-3 with TRBJ2-2; 11 nucleotides agree with TRBD2. Germline V lookup: CDR1 ENHRY, CDR2 SYGVKD. The J segment lost 5 bases and the V segment lost 3 bases, leaving 5 bases of the junction unmatched. The CDR3 consists of 16 residues. CDR3 in amino acids: CAISDPGTSGTGELFF. CDR3 DNA: TGTGCCATCAGTGACCCCGGGACTAGCGGTACCGGGGAGCTGTTTTTT.

The chain links TRBV4-2 to TRBJ1-1, with D possibly matching TRBD1 (5 bases). This CDR3 has 15 amino acids. CDR1 and CDR2 from the germline V gene are LGHNA and YNFKEQ. Trimming removed 1 base at V and 1 base at J, with 10 bases between. The CDR3: CASSQAQGQNTEAFF. As DNA, the CDR3 is TGTGCCAGCAGCCAAGCTCAGGGCCAGAACACTGAAGCTTTCTTT.

The rearrangement links TRBV7-2 to TRBJ2-3; the match to TRBD1 covers 8 bases. In germline, CDR1 is SGHTA, CDR2 FQGNSA. Losses at the gene ends were 8 bases for V and 3 bases for J; bases not matched to a gene: 7. The CDR3 is made up of 14 amino acids. The CDR3 reads CASSRTGRTDTQYF. CDR3 coding DNA: TGTGCCAGCTCCCGGACAGGGAGAACAGATACGCAGTATTTT.